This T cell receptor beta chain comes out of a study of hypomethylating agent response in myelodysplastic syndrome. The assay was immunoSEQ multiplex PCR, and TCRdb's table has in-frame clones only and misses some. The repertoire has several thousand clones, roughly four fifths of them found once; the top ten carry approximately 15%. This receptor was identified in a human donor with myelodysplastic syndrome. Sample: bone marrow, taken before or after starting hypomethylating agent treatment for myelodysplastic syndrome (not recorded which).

The chain's CDR3 is CAVTDRGSTGELFF. Written as DNA, the CDR3 is TGTGCCGTCACAGACAGAGGTTCCACCGGGGAGCTGTTTTTT. The chain has TRBV10-3 and TRBJ2-2; TRBD1 might be the D (5 bases). The CDR3 runs 14 residues. Germline values: CDR1 ENHRY, CDR2 SYGVKD. V gave up 11 bases and J gave up 4 bases, with 17 bases separating them.